This TCR beta chain was sequenced for a study of shared clonotypes between healthy human individuals. The wider study: Each donor's CD8 memory used one plate, CD8 naive two, each CD4 subset three.

Germline CDR1 and CDR2: MGHDK and SYGVNS. V was clipped by 4 bases and J by 3 bases, with 10 bases between them. The CDR3 has 14 residues. Produced via immunoSEQ multiplex PCR; TCRdb's table is partial and in-frame only. The sample has about 2 million clones, about 95% seen once; the top ten hold 0.1% to 0.15%. This sequence originates from a man between 18 and 29 years old in good health. Sample: naive CD4+ T cells sorted from blood. Subset indicated: CD45RA+ positively selected. The chain couples TRBV25-1 to TRBJ1-3, with TRBD1 as a possible D gene (5 bases). The DNA for the CDR3 is TGTGCCAGCAGTGTTATAGGGGTTGGAAACACCATATATTTT. Its translation is CASSVIGVGNTIYF.